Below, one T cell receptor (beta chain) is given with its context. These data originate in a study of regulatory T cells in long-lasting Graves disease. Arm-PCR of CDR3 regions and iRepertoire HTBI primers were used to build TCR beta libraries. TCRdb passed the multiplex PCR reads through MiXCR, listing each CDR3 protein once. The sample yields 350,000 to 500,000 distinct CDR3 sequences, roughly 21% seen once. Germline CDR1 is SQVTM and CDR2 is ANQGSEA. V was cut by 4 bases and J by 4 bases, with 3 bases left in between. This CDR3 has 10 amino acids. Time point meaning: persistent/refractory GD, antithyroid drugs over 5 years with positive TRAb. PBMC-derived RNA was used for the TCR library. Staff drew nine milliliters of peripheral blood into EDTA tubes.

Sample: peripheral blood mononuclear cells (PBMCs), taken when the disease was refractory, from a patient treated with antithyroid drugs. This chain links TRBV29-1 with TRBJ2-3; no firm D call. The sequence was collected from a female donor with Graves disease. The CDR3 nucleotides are TGCAGCGTTGGCTCAGATACGCAGTATTTT. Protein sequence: CSVGSDTQYF.